Shown below are 21 T cell receptor beta chains from a single sample sequenced in a study of cytomegalovirus exposure and HLA in healthy donors. Repertoires were generated with immunoSEQ multiplex PCR, while TCRdb's copy carries only in-frame clones and drops some. The table lists tens of thousands of clones, roughly 92% of them singletons, with around 1.1% in the top ten. Sequenced sample: PBMCs. These TCRs come from a woman in her 30s in good health and CMV-seropositive.

The V and J genes are TRBV5-1 and TRBJ2-2; TRBD2 matches 16 bases. Per germline, CDR1 SGHRS and CDR2 YFSETQ. The trim removed 1 base at V and 4 bases at J, leaving 4 bases unmatched. CDR3 length equals 18 residues. The CDR3 coding sequence is TGCGCCAGCAGCTTGTCCGGGACTAGCGGGAGGGTCACCGGGGAGCTGTTTTTT. Its protein is CASSLSGTSGRVTGELFF.

V is TRBV11-2 and J is TRBJ2-7; 12 nucleotides agree with TRBD2. After removal of 6 bases from V and 3 bases from J, the junction contained 9 bases not matched to a gene. The CDR3 has 16 amino acids. Germline lookup yields CDR1 SGHAT and CDR2 FQNNGV. CDR3: CASSPGLAGSLYEQYF. Here the CDR3 DNA reads TGTGCCAGCAGTCCTGGACTAGCGGGATCACTCTACGAGCAGTACTTC.

This clone was recorded once. This chain links TRBV5-1 with TRBJ2-7, with 9 bases matching TRBD1. The CDR3 is 15 amino acids. V dropped 0 bases and J dropped 5; count of bases not matched to a gene: 6. Looked up from germline, CDR1 is SGHRS and CDR2 is YFSETQ. The CDR3 DNA follows: TGCGCCAGCAGCTTGGCCGCGGGACAGGGCCACGAGCAGTACTTC. Amino acids: CASSLAAGQGHEQYF.

For the CDR3, the DNA is TGCGCCAGCAGCCAAGAGGGGGCCCTTCCGGTGGTGCAGTTCTTC. It specifies CASSQEGALPVVQFF. The rearrangement uses TRBV4-3 and TRBJ2-1, with D possibly matching TRBD1 (6 bases). V dropped 0 bases and J dropped 12 bases, with 18 bases sitting between them. This CDR3 is built from 15 residues. The germline gives CDR1 LGHNA, CDR2 YSLEER.

This chain links TRBV9 with TRBJ2-7, with 15 bases aligning to TRBD2. In germline, CDR1 is SGDLS, CDR2 YYNGEE. With V trimmed by 2 bases and J by 4 bases, 4 bases remained unmatched. The CDR3 is 16 amino acids. This CDR3 is CASSVGLAGGPYEQYF. The DNA of the CDR3 is TGTGCCAGCAGCGTTGGACTAGCGGGAGGGCCTTACGAGCAGTACTTC.

This clone came up once. The chain has TRBV5-1 and TRBJ2-5; D ambiguous. Germline V gene data show CDR1 as SGHRS and CDR2 as YFSETQ. V dropped 2 bases and J dropped 5 bases, with 7 bases sitting between them. The CDR3 spans 12 residues. CDR3 amino acids: CASSFLSETQYF. CDR3 nucleotide sequence: TGCGCCAGCAGCTTCCTATCGGAGACCCAGTACTTC.

The chain couples TRBV5-1 to TRBJ1-3; 8 bases fit TRBD1. Per germline, CDR1 SGHRS and CDR2 YFSETQ. V shed 7 bases, J shed 4 bases, and the junction held 13 bases outside the gene matches. This CDR3 comprises 16 residues. CDR3 sequence: CASSEGTGTKGNTIYF. CDR3 sequence (DNA): TGCGCCAGCTCCGAGGGGACAGGCACGAAAGGAAACACCATATATTTT. Using reference TRBV5-1 and TRBJ1-3 for the parts outside the CDR3, the full variable domain is KAGVTQTPRYLIKTRGQQVTLSCSPISGHRSVSWYQQTPGQGLQFLFEYFSETQRNKGNFPGRFSGRQFSNSRSEMNVSTLELGDSALYLCASSEGTGTKGNTIYFGEGSWLTVV.

The chain combines TRBV6-6 with TRBJ1-1; D is unclear. Germline loops: CDR1 MNHNY, CDR2 SVGAGI (reference sequence). Trimming cost V 0 bases and J 1 base, with 6 bases left between them. This CDR3 spans 14 amino acids. CDR3 nucleotide sequence: TGTGCCAGCAGTTACTCTGGGAGGAACACTGAAGCTTTCTTT. Translated: CASSYSGRNTEAFF.

This clone came up once. The chain has TRBV7-9 and TRBJ2-3, with 8 bases aligning to TRBD1. V shed 5 bases and J 5 bases; nucleotides not matched to a gene: 3. The CDR3 runs to 13 residues. Germline V gives CDR1 SEHNR, CDR2 FQNEAQ (reference sequence). Here the CDR3 DNA reads TGTGCCAGCAGCCGACAGGGGTTAGATACGCAGTATTTT. Translating gives CASSRQGLDTQYF.

This chain links TRBV6-5 with TRBJ2-3; D is possibly TRBD2 (5 bases). V lost 8 bases and J 7 bases, leaving 10 bases between the germline ends. The CDR3 contains 11 residues. CDR1 and CDR2 (germline): MNHEY, SVGAGI. This chain's CDR3 is CASQDSHTQYF. In DNA, the CDR3 is TGTGCCAGCCAGGACTCCCATACGCAGTATTTT.

This clone was detected only once. V gene TRBV7-9 combines with J gene TRBJ1-3; 7 nucleotides line up with TRBD1. Germline lookup yields CDR1 SEHNR and CDR2 FQNEAQ (reference sequence). J was trimmed by 2 bases and V by 2 bases; bases with no gene match: 9. This CDR3 has 17 residues. The CDR3 is CASSLYADRVPGNTIYF. CDR3 DNA sequence: TGTGCCAGCAGCTTATACGCCGACAGGGTGCCTGGAAACACCATATATTTT.

The rearrangement links TRBV28 to TRBJ2-1, with 8 bases identical to TRBD1. Germline-derived CDR1 and CDR2 are MDHEN and SYDVKM. Germline trimming cut 6 bases from V and 1 base from J; bases unmatched to any gene: 2. There are 14 residues in the CDR3. The DNA of the CDR3 is TGTGCCAGCAGCAGGGGGCTGTCCTACAATGAGCAGTTCTTC. It yields the protein CASSRGLSYNEQFF.

The chain is built from TRBV15 and TRBJ2-2; D is unresolved. There are 15 residues in the CDR3. V was clipped by 0 bases and J by 4 bases, with 9 bases between them. Germline CDR1 is LNHNV and CDR2 is YYDKDF (reference sequence). CDR3 bases: TGTGCCACCAGCAGAGACCCGATTAGCACCGGGGAGCTGTTTTTT. It yields the protein CATSRDPISTGELFF.

This clone was observed once. The chain has TRBV9 and TRBJ2-7, with TRBD1 as a possible D gene (6 bases). The CDR3 covers 14 residues. V was cut by 4 bases and J by 3 bases, with 14 bases left in between. Germline V gene data show CDR1 as SGDLS and CDR2 as YYNGEE. The CDR3 spells CASSRGAGVYEQYF. DNA of the CDR3: TGTGCCAGCAGCAGGGGAGCAGGGGTCTACGAGCAGTACTTC.

The V gene is TRBV7-9, the J gene TRBJ2-7; D might be TRBD2 (6 bases). Between the trimmed V and J ends, which lost 5 bases and 4 bases, there was a span of 15 bases. The V gene's germline CDR1 is SEHNR and CDR2 FQNEAQ (reference sequence). This CDR3 comprises 14 residues. The CDR3 is CASSPGTYSYEQYF. DNA of the CDR3: TGTGCCAGCAGCCCAGGGACTTACTCGTACGAGCAGTACTTC.

The chain uses TRBV7-2 and TRBJ2-3; TRBD2 might be the D (7 bases). CDR1 is SGHTA and CDR2 is FQGNSA in the germline V gene. The CDR3 extends over 17 amino acids. Trimming left V 4 bases short and J 1 base short, with 18 bases between. Here the CDR3 reads CASSSRDGGLGTDTQYF. DNA for the CDR3: TGTGCCAGCAGCTCCCGCGACGGGGGGCTAGGCACAGATACGCAGTATTTT.

This clone turned up a few times. This chain uses TRBV7-2 with TRBJ2-7; maybe TRBD2 (5 bases). Germline assignment: CDR1 SGHTA and CDR2 FQGNSA. CDR3 size: 15 residues. V was shortened by 2 bases and J by 0 bases, with 11 bases between the two germline ends. The CDR3 bases are TGTGCCAGCAGCTTATACCCGCGGGTCTCCTACGAGCAGTACTTC. Translated, it gives CASSLYPRVSYEQYF.

The rearrangement links TRBV4-3 to TRBJ1-1, with 9 nucleotides matching TRBD1. The CDR3 contains 16 residues. Germline V CDR1 and CDR2: LGHNA, YSLEER. Trimming at V came to 1 base and at J to 4 bases, leaving 7 bases not matched to a gene. CDR3 coding DNA: TGCGCCAGCAGCCAAGGATGGGACAGGGCGGGCACTGAAGCTTTCTTT. Translating gives CASSQGWDRAGTEAFF.

J is TRBJ2-1 and V is TRBV7-2, with 7 positions matching TRBD1. Germline CDR1 SGHTA, CDR2 FQGNSA. The V and J ends lost 1 base and 9 bases, in that order; junction bases with no gene match: 9. The CDR3 covers 15 residues. As DNA, the CDR3 is TGTGCCAGCAGCTTAGGAACGGGGACAGTCAGTGAGCAGTTCTTC. This sequence encodes CASSLGTGTVSEQFF.

J is TRBJ2-1 and V is TRBV19, with D hard to call. Germline V gene lookup returns CDR1 LNHDA and CDR2 SQIVND (reference sequence). V lost 7 bases, J lost 6 bases, and 13 bases lay in between. This CDR3 has 13 amino acids. CDR3 sequence: CASTSRSLNEQFF. As DNA, the CDR3 is TGTGCCAGTACCTCTAGGAGCCTCAATGAGCAGTTCTTC. Based on the CDR3 plus reference TRBV19 and TRBJ2-1, the full variable domain is DGGITQSPKYLFRKEGQNVTLSCEQNLNHDAMYWYRQDPGQGLRLIYYSQIVNDFQKGDIAEGYSVSREKKESFPLTVTSAQKNPTAFYLCASTSRSLNEQFFGPGTRLTVL.

The chain has TRBV10-1 and TRBJ2-2; 8 nucleotides match TRBD1. V gave up 5 bases and J gave up 1 base; unmatched junction bases: 0. The CDR3 contains 14 residues. The germline CDR1 and CDR2 sequences are WNHNN and SYGVQD (reference sequence). This CDR3 is CASSTGGNTGELFF. The DNA for the CDR3 is TGCGCCAGCAGTACAGGGGGGAACACCGGGGAGCTGTTTTTT.